The rows below give T cell receptor beta chains drawn from one sample of a study of cytomegalovirus exposure and HLA in healthy donors. The table came from immunoSEQ multiplex PCR; TCRdb's copy has only in-frame clones and leaves some out. This table has about 56,000 clones, approximately 95% appearing once. Input material: PBMCs. These receptors all come from a woman between 18 and 30 years old in good health and CMV-seronegative. CDR3s include the opening cysteine and the closing phenylalanine or tryptophan. Fields, in order: CDR3 length, V gene, J gene, clone size, D gene, CDR3 protein, CDR3 DNA. A D gene is named only where the DNA matches it firmly. A clone size is listed for some rows: how often the clone was seen (once, few, many), or a class if it is expanded.

>10|TRBV19|TRBJ1-5|.|.
CASGSGPQHF
TGTGCCAGTGGCTCGGGGCCCCAGCATTTT
>14|TRBV5-6|TRBJ2-6|once|.
CASQNGAGANVLTF
TGTGCCAGCCAAAACGGGGCTGGGGCCAACGTCCTGACTTTC
>15|TRBV12-5|TRBJ2-2|once|TRBD1
CASGSRQGAGGELFF
TGTGCTAGTGGTTCCAGACAGGGGGCGGGCGGGGAGCTGTTTTTT
>15|TRBV7-9|TRBJ2-1|.|TRBD2
CASSSGSGNIDEQFF
TGTGCCAGCAGCTCGGGTAGCGGGAATATCGATGAGCAGTTCTTC
>17|TRBV5-5|TRBJ1-1|.|.
CASSLDSWFPQNTEAFF
TGTGCCAGCAGCCTTGACAGTTGGTTCCCCCAGAACACTGAAGCTTTCTTT
>15|TRBV7-8|TRBJ2-2|.|TRBD2
CASSLGLAVLGELFF
TGTGCCAGCAGCTTGGGACTAGCGGTTTTAGGGGAGCTGTTTTTT
>14|TRBV18|TRBJ1-2|.|.
CASSTRDGNYGYTF
TGTGCCAGCTCCACCAGGGATGGTAACTATGGCTACACCTTC
>14|TRBV27|TRBJ2-3|.|TRBD2
CASRLGLGADTQYF
TGTGCCAGCAGACTAGGACTAGGGGCAGATACGCAGTATTTT
>15|TRBV7-8|TRBJ2-7|.|.
CASRVGYDWGDEQYF
TGTGCCAGCAGGGTGGGATACGACTGGGGGGACGAGCAGTACTTC
>14|TRBV11-2|TRBJ1-4|.|.
CASSLQGLGEKLFF
TGTGCCAGCAGCTTACAGGGTTTGGGGGAAAAACTGTTTTTT
>15|TRBV4-1|TRBJ1-2|.|.
CASSQDEFKYYGYTF
TGCGCCAGCAGCCAAGATGAGTTCAAGTACTATGGCTACACCTTC
>16|TRBV7-3|TRBJ2-2|.|.
CASSFPTNGGPGELFF
TGTGCCAGCAGCTTCCCGACTAACGGGGGGCCCGGGGAGCTGTTTTTT
>15|TRBV7-2|TRBJ2-2|.|TRBD2
CASSLVASGAGELFF
TGTGCCAGCAGCTTAGTAGCTAGCGGGGCCGGGGAGCTGTTTTTT
>12|TRBV29-1|TRBJ1-2|once|.
CSVEDRFSGYTF
TGCAGCGTTGAAGATCGGTTTAGTGGCTACACCTTC
>11|TRBV28|TRBJ1-1|.|.
CASSLSTEAFF
TGTGCCAGCAGTTTGAGTACTGAAGCTTTCTTT
>13|TRBV29-1|TRBJ1-2|.|TRBD1
CSVATGGIYGYTF
TGCAGCGTGGCGACAGGGGGAATCTATGGCTACACCTTC
>13|TRBV29-1|TRBJ1-2|.|.
CSVDGQTSYGYTF
TGCAGCGTTGATGGGCAGACGAGCTATGGCTACACCTTC
>14|TRBV15|TRBJ1-6|.|.
CATSRGVSGSPLHF
TGTGCCACCAGCAGAGGAGTATCAGGATCACCCCTCCACTTT
>19|TRBV7-9|TRBJ2-3|.|TRBD2
CASSTTGTSGSYSTDTQYF
TGTGCCAGCAGCACCACCGGGACTAGCGGGAGTTATAGCACAGATACGCAGTATTTT
>15|TRBV11-3|TRBJ2-1|.|TRBD2
CASSPSGRFYNEQFF
TGTGCCAGCAGTCCTAGCGGGAGGTTCTACAATGAGCAGTTCTTC
>12|TRBV6-1|TRBJ2-1|once|.
CASSRLEAKQFF
TGTGCCAGCAGCCGTTTGGAGGCAAAGCAGTTCTTC
>18|TRBV7-2|TRBJ1-1|.|TRBD1
CASSTPQGQHAMNTEAFF
TGTGCCAGCAGCACCCCTCAGGGACAGCATGCCATGAACACTGAAGCTTTCTTT
>14|TRBV11-2|TRBJ1-1|.|.
CASSPNRGIAEAFF
TGTGCCAGCAGCCCAAACCGGGGGATCGCTGAAGCTTTCTTT
>15|TRBV2|TRBJ1-5|.|TRBD1
CASSGNRGDNQPQHF
TGTGCCAGCAGCGGCAACAGGGGAGATAATCAGCCCCAGCATTTT
>16|TRBV5-4|TRBJ1-2|.|TRBD1
CASSLETGGIQWGYTF
TGTGCCAGCAGCTTGGAGACAGGGGGGATTCAATGGGGCTACACCTTC
>15|TRBV6-1|TRBJ2-1|.|TRBD2
CASSELAGGVDEQFF
TGTGCCAGCAGTGAACTAGCGGGAGGGGTCGATGAGCAGTTCTTC
>16|TRBV10-3|TRBJ2-3|.|TRBD2
CAISAFGGSKSDTQYF
TGTGCCATCAGTGCCTTCGGCGGGAGTAAATCAGATACGCAGTATTTT
>15|TRBV18|TRBJ2-3|.|.
CASSWTPPGTDTQYF
TGTGCCAGCTCATGGACTCCTCCGGGTACAGATACGCAGTATTTT
>11|TRBV2|TRBJ2-3|.|.
CASRRADTQYF
TGTGCCAGCAGGAGGGCAGATACGCAGTATTTT
>14|TRBV9|TRBJ2-1|once|TRBD2
CASGSGGIYNEQFF
TGTGCCAGCGGGTCGGGGGGGATCTACAATGAGCAGTTCTTC
>14|TRBV7-9|TRBJ2-1|.|.
CASSQLAGDNEQFF
TGTGCCAGCAGCCAACTAGCTGGTGACAATGAGCAGTTCTTC
>16|TRBV7-9|TRBJ2-1|.|TRBD2
CASSLALAGVDNEQFF
TGTGCCAGCAGCTTGGCACTAGCGGGAGTCGACAATGAGCAGTTCTTC
>15|TRBV2|TRBJ2-7|.|.
CASRDNPDSGYEQYF
TGTGCCAGCAGGGATAACCCTGACAGTGGATACGAGCAGTACTTC
>16|TRBV11-2|TRBJ1-1|.|.
CASSFLGGQPNTEAFF
TGTGCCAGCAGCTTTTTGGGAGGGCAGCCTAACACTGAAGCTTTCTTT
>15|TRBV18|TRBJ1-1|.|.
CASSPRGGDNTEAFF
TGTGCCAGCTCACCACGTGGCGGGGACAACACTGAAGCTTTCTTT
>18|TRBV4-1|TRBJ1-3|.|TRBD1
CASSQDRDRALSGNTIYF
TGCGCCAGCAGCCAAGATCGGGACAGGGCGCTCTCTGGAAACACCATATATTTT
>16|TRBV7-2|TRBJ2-5|.|TRBD2
CASSPVVASGQETQYF
TGTGCCAGCAGCCCCGTCGTGGCTAGCGGACAAGAGACCCAGTACTTC
>15|TRBV7-9|TRBJ2-1|.|.
CASSKGEGPYNEQFF
TGTGCCAGCAGCAAAGGCGAGGGTCCCTACAATGAGCAGTTCTTC
>12|TRBV6-6|TRBJ2-5|.|TRBD2
CATGTSVETQYF
TGTGCCACCGGGACTAGCGTGGAGACCCAGTACTTC
>14|TRBV5-4|TRBJ2-3|.|TRBD2
CASRRSGGSDTQYF
TGTGCCAGCAGGAGGAGCGGGGGGTCAGATACGCAGTATTTT
>14|TRBV29-1|TRBJ2-3|.|TRBD2
CSVVAGSSTDTQYF
TGCAGCGTTGTAGCGGGGAGCTCCACAGATACGCAGTATTTT
>15|TRBV11-2|TRBJ2-3|.|.
CASSLIARITDTQYF
TGTGCCAGCAGCTTAATAGCGAGGATCACAGATACGCAGTATTTT
>13|TRBV7-9|TRBJ1-2|.|.
CASSLDSNYGYTF
TGTGCCAGCAGCTTAGACAGCAACTATGGCTACACCTTC
>12|TRBV30|TRBJ2-3|.|TRBD2
CAWRTGGDTQYF
TGTGCCTGGAGAACGGGGGGAGATACGCAGTATTTT
>14|TRBV6-5|TRBJ1-2|.|.
CASSYSISDYGYTF
TGTGCCAGCAGTTACTCGATTAGCGACTATGGCTACACCTTC
>13|TRBV5-1|TRBJ1-1|.|.
CASSLNGGTEAFF
TGCGCCAGCAGCTTGAACGGCGGCACTGAAGCTTTCTTT
>16|TRBV27|TRBJ1-2|.|.
CASSLSGALIHIGYTF
TGTGCCAGCAGTTTAAGCGGCGCCCTTATCCATATCGGCTACACCTTC
>12|TRBV2|TRBJ2-5|once|.
CASSVGGETQYF
TGTGCCAGCAGTGTCGGGGGAGAGACCCAGTACTTC
>15|TRBV28|TRBJ1-2|.|TRBD1
CASSLWTGGNGGYTF
TGTGCCAGCAGTTTGTGGACAGGGGGCAATGGAGGCTACACCTTC
>18|TRBV5-1|TRBJ1-1|.|.
CASSAFGRQGYVNTEAFF
TGCGCCAGCAGCGCCTTCGGACGGCAGGGTTACGTGAACACTGAAGCTTTCTTT
>13|TRBV10-2|TRBJ1-2|.|.
CASSVNRVDGYTF
TGCGCCAGCAGTGTGAACAGGGTGGATGGCTACACCTTC
>15|TRBV5-1|TRBJ2-2|.|TRBD1
CASVTGTANTGELFF
TGCGCCAGCGTAACCGGGACAGCGAACACCGGGGAGCTGTTTTTT
>14|TRBV6-6|TRBJ1-3|.|.
CASSSAGDGNTIYF
TGTGCCAGCAGTTCAGCAGGGGATGGAAACACCATATATTTT
>17|TRBV7-6|TRBJ2-2|.|.
CASSPTLGPGNTGELFF
TGTGCCAGCAGCCCGACGTTGGGGCCCGGGAACACCGGGGAGCTGTTTTTT